This is a list of T cell receptor beta chains from one sample in a study of blood T cell repertoires in COVID-19. Data came from immunoSEQ multiplex PCR; TCRdb stores just in-frame clones and leaves some out. The table has about 170,000 clones, 80% to 90% seen once. The specimen sequenced was peripheral blood. These receptors came from a woman aged 70 to 79 who had recovered from COVID-19. Both conserved end residues are part of each CDR3. Each record gives: J gene, V gene, clone size, D gene, CDR3 length, CDR3 protein, CDR3 DNA. The D gene is left open where the match is weak. Expanded clones get a size class; other rows say once, few or many, or leave the size out.

>TRBJ2-7|TRBV30|-|TRBD1|16
CAWSVVRTGRRYEQYF
TGTGCCTGGAGTGTAGTCCGGACAGGGAGGAGGTACGAGCAGTACTTC
>TRBJ2-2|TRBV28|once|TRBD1|16
CASSFLTGSPTGELFF
TGTGCCAGCAGTTTCCTGACAGGGTCCCCAACCGGGGAGCTGTTTTTT
>TRBJ1-4|TRBV18|-|TRBD1|14
CASSPDRAGEKLFF
TGTGCCAGCTCACCTGACAGGGCGGGTGAAAAACTGTTTTTT
>TRBJ2-5|TRBV4-1|-|TRBD2|19
CASSQETGGWTSGGETQYF
TGCGCCAGCAGCCAAGAAACTGGCGGATGGACTAGCGGGGGTGAGACCCAGTACTTC
>TRBJ1-1|TRBV4-1|-|TRBD1|21
CASSQRRVDRANYHMNTEAFF
TGCGCCAGCAGCCAAAGAAGGGTGGACAGGGCCAACTACCACATGAACACTGAAGCTTTCTTT
>TRBJ1-1|TRBV5-5|-|TRBD1|14
CASTDRGVNTEAFF
TGTGCCAGTACAGACAGGGGGGTGAACACTGAAGCTTTCTTT
>TRBJ2-7|TRBV5-1|-|TRBD1|14
CASRPGQDPYEQYF
TGCGCCAGCAGACCGGGACAGGACCCCTACGAGCAGTACTTC
>TRBJ1-1|TRBV9|-|-|18
CASSVVGAVGGMNTEAFF
TGTGCCAGCAGCGTAGTCGGGGCGGTTGGGGGGATGAACACTGAAGCTTTCTTT
>TRBJ2-7|TRBV12-3/TRBV12-4|-|-|11
CASSRRTKQYF
TGTGCCAGCAGCCGTCGGACAAAGCAGTACTTC
>TRBJ1-1|TRBV12-5|few|-|13
CASGLDTNTEAFF
TGTGCTAGTGGTTTGGACACGAACACTGAAGCTTTCTTT
>TRBJ2-5|TRBV5-1|-|TRBD1|15
CASSQGATPQETQYF
TGCGCCAGCTCCCAGGGGGCGACTCCCCAAGAGACCCAGTACTTC
>TRBJ1-2|TRBV6-2/TRBV6-3|-|-|15
CASSYGGRGVYGYTF
TGTGCCAGCAGTTACGGGGGCCGGGGCGTCTATGGCTACACCTTC
>TRBJ1-1|TRBV5-1|few|-|15
CASSPGPGGGTEAFF
TGCGCCAGCAGCCCGGGCCCCGGCGGGGGCACTGAAGCTTTCTTT
>TRBJ2-1|TRBV7-3|-|-|14
CASSWGPHYNEQFF
TGTGCCAGCAGCTGGGGGCCCCACTACAATGAGCAGTTCTTC
>TRBJ2-7|TRBV9|once|-|14
CASSPTGVSYEQYF
TGTGCCAGCAGCCCCACGGGGGTTTCCTACGAGCAGTACTTC
>TRBJ2-5|TRBV9|once|-|15
CASSVGQGSQETQYF
TGTGCCAGCAGCGTAGGGCAGGGGAGCCAAGAGACCCAGTACTTC
>TRBJ2-7|TRBV15|once|-|15
CATSREGGPSYEQYF
TGTGCCACCAGCAGAGAGGGGGGACCCTCCTACGAGCAGTACTTC
>TRBJ2-7|TRBV19|-|TRBD1|13
CATTGTVLYEQYF
TGTGCCACCACCGGGACAGTGCTCTACGAGCAGTACTTC
>TRBJ2-5|TRBV3-1/TRBV3-2|-|-|13
CASSPQGRETQYF
TGTGCCAGCAGCCCCCAGGGCCGCGAGACCCAGTACTTC
>TRBJ1-6|TRBV12-3/TRBV12-4|-|-|13
CASTRGPGAPLHF
TGTGCCAGCACTAGGGGTCCTGGGGCACCCCTCCACTTT
>TRBJ2-2|TRBV9|-|TRBD2|16
CASSVAPGLPTGELFF
TGTGCCAGCAGCGTAGCCCCGGGACTACCCACCGGGGAGCTGTTTTTT
>TRBJ1-1|TRBV30|-|-|11
CTGQRTSGAFF
TGTACCGGACAGAGGACGTCGGGAGCTTTCTTT
>TRBJ2-7|TRBV2|-|TRBD1|14
CASRGQGGGYEQYF
TGTGCCAGCAGAGGACAGGGGGGAGGCTACGAGCAGTACTTC
>TRBJ1-1|TRBV5-5|-|-|16
CASSPRSGRGYTEAFF
TGTGCCAGCAGCCCCCGGTCCGGGAGGGGGTACACTGAAGCTTTCTTT
>TRBJ1-4|TRBV6-5|-|-|15
CASSYSRGISEKLFF
TGTGCCAGCAGTTACTCGAGGGGGATCAGTGAAAAACTGTTTTTT
>TRBJ2-1|TRBV7-9|-|-|15
CASSLGGPGGYEQFF
TGTGCCAGCAGCTTAGGGGGGCCTGGGGGCTATGAGCAGTTCTTC
>TRBJ1-1|TRBV6-2/TRBV6-3|once|-|15
CASSYPQELNTEAFF
TGTGCCAGCAGTTACCCCCAGGAATTGAACACTGAAGCTTTCTTT
>TRBJ2-3|TRBV4-1|-|-|16
CASSQDRDLGVGTQYF
TGCGCCAGCAGCCAAGATAGGGACTTGGGGGTAGGGACGCAGTATTTT
>TRBJ2-7|TRBV5-1|-|-|14
CASSPAPSSYEQYF
TGCGCCAGCAGCCCAGCGCCGAGCTCCTACGAGCAGTACTTC
>TRBJ2-1|TRBV28|once|-|14
CAIGEGGSYNEQFF
TGTGCCATCGGGGAGGGGGGGTCCTACAATGAGCAGTTCTTC
>TRBJ2-7|TRBV6-5|-|-|12
CASTKQGYEQYF
TGTGCCAGCACCAAACAGGGATACGAGCAGTACTTC
>TRBJ2-3|TRBV5-6|few|-|12
CASSLGRDTQYF
TGTGCCAGCAGCTTAGGGAGGGATACGCAGTATTTT
>TRBJ2-5|TRBV6-5|-|TRBD2|14
CASSIAGDQETQYF
TGTGCCAGCAGCATCGCGGGGGACCAAGAGACCCAGTACTTC
>TRBJ2-1|TRBV11-3|-|TRBD2|15
CASSSAGGAYNEQFF
TGTGCCAGCAGCTCCGCGGGGGGGGCCTACAATGAGCAGTTCTTC
>TRBJ2-5|TRBV5-1|-|-|19
CASSLALWGPRGDAETQYF
TGCGCCAGCAGCTTGGCATTATGGGGTCCCCGGGGTGATGCAGAGACCCAGTACTTC
>TRBJ1-1|TRBV5-1|many|TRBD1|12
CASSPGTGAAFF
TGCGCCAGCAGCCCCGGGACAGGGGCAGCTTTCTTT
>TRBJ1-5|TRBV18|-|TRBD1|16
CASSPTGAHSNQPQHF
TGTGCCAGCTCACCGACAGGGGCCCATAGCAATCAGCCCCAGCATTTT
>TRBJ2-7|TRBV6-5|-|-|11
CASSYLYEQYF
TGTGCCAGCAGTTACCTGTACGAGCAGTACTTC
>TRBJ2-5|TRBV11-2|-|TRBD1|17
CASSLDGGTGRRETQYF
TGTGCCAGCAGCTTAGATGGGGGGACAGGGCGGCGAGAGACCCAGTACTTC
>TRBJ2-3|TRBV27|-|TRBD2|15
CASRPGLAGTDTQYF
TGTGCCAGCAGACCGGGACTAGCGGGAACCGATACGCAGTATTTT
>TRBJ2-7|TRBV19|-|-|15
CASSIRGDSPYEQYF
TGTGCCAGTAGTATAAGGGGGGACAGTCCCTACGAGCAGTACTTC
>TRBJ1-6|TRBV13|few|-|13
CASSLQGPSPLHF
TGTGCCAGCAGCTTACAGGGTCCCTCACCCCTCCACTTT
>TRBJ2-3|TRBV7-3|once|-|15
CASSPRLGGTDTQYF
TGTGCCAGCAGCCCCAGACTCGGGGGCACAGATACGCAGTATTTT
>TRBJ2-5|TRBV12-3/TRBV12-4|-|-|13
CASSFTPWETQYF
TGTGCCAGCAGTTTTACTCCGTGGGAGACCCAGTACTTC
>TRBJ2-7|TRBV9|-|-|15
CASSVGVAVSYEQYF
TGTGCCAGCAGCGTAGGGGTGGCGGTCTCCTACGAGCAGTACTTC
>TRBJ1-2|TRBV30|-|TRBD1|15
CAWSWGQTSNYGYTF
TGTGCCTGGAGTTGGGGACAGACATCTAACTATGGCTACACCTTC
>TRBJ2-5|TRBV7-2|-|-|13
CASSPSGKETQYF
TGTGCCAGCAGCCCAAGCGGAAAAGAGACCCAGTACTTC
>TRBJ1-5|TRBV5-5|-|-|15
CASSSWVGRQEPQHF
TGTGCCAGCAGCTCCTGGGTGGGCCGCCAGGAGCCCCAGCATTTT
>TRBJ2-1|TRBV7-3|-|TRBD2|15
CASSRGGTTYNEQFF
TGTGCCAGCAGCCGCGGGGGGACCACCTACAATGAGCAGTTCTTC
>TRBJ2-3|TRBV19|-|-|15
CASSEDRTSTDTQYF
TGTGCCAGTAGCGAAGACAGGACTAGCACAGATACGCAGTATTTT